This T cell receptor (beta chain) was recorded in a study of CD4 and CD8 cells across lung adenocarcinoma regions. Using its own MiXCR run on the PCR reads, TCRdb lists one record per CDR3 protein. The sample lists approximately 10,000 distinct CDR3 sequences; approximately 46% were seen once. The patients had localized lung adenocarcinoma, a non-small cell subtype. CDR3 size: 13 residues. Germline loops: CDR1 WNHNN, CDR2 SYGVQD (reference sequence). Source material: CD8+ T cells from the margin of a lung tumor. The chain links TRBV10-1 to TRBJ2-3; D may be TRBD1 (6 bases). The DNA end is a closer match to TRBJ2-5, so the J assignment may be wrong. The receptor's source is a male donor with lung adenocarcinoma. The CD4 and CD8 labels of this study may be unreliable. CDR3 DNA: TGCGCCAGGCAGGGGCCTGGGGCCTACGTCCAGTACTTC. Protein: CARQGPGAYVQYF.